The T cell receptor beta chain under discussion was sequenced for a study of tumor and adjacent non-tumor tissue in lung cancer. The CDR3 covers 13 residues. Germline-derived CDR1 and CDR2 are SQVTM and ANQGSEA. This clonotype was detected once. Its antigen remains unknown. A junction boundary mismatches the germline segment, possibly from a read error. RNA was extracted from bulk tissue without any cell sorting. The normal lung tissue was taken more than 3 cm from the tumor edge. Chemotherapy-naive patients with new lung cancer underwent thoracic surgery in China, August–November 2014. The library came from three nested PCR rounds adapted from ARM-PCR protocols. TCRdb called the multiplex PCR reads again in MiXCR, with one record for every CDR3 protein. In the table there are under 85,000 distinct CDR3 sequences, 76% of which are singletons. Study outcomes and limitations: Top 100 clones took a larger repertoire share in normal lung. TCR diversity was significantly greater in tumor than normal lung tissue. Patients with more diverse tumor TCRs had worse survival.

The chain recombines TRBV29-1 with TRBJ2-3; the D is unclear. Sequenced input: distant non-tumor lung tissue. This clonotype was sampled from a man between 65 and 80 years old with non-small cell lung cancer. The CDR3 spells CNVTGQDTDTQYF. In DNA form, the CDR3 reads TGTAACGTTACTGGGCAGGACACAGATACGCAGTATTTT.